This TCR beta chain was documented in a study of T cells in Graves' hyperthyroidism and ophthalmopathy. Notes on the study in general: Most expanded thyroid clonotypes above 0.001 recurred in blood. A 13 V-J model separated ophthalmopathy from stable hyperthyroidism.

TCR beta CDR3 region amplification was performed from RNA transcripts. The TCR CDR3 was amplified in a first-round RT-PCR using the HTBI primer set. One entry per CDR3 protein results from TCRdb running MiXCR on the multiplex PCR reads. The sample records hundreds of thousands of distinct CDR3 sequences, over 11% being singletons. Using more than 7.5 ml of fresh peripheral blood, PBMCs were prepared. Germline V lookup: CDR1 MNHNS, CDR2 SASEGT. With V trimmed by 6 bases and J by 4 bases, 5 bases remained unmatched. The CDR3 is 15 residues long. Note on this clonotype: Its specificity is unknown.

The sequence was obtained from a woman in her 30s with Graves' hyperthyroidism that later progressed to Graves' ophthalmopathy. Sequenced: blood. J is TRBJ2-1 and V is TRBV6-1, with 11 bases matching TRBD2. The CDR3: CASRLSGRAYNEQFF. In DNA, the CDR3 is TGTGCCAGCAGGCTTAGCGGGAGGGCTTACAATGAGCAGTTCTTC.